This TCR beta chain was sequenced for a study of immune evolution from preneoplasia to lung adenocarcinoma. The data were produced by immunoSEQ multiplex PCR, yet TCRdb's version contains in-frame clones alone and is incomplete. The sample gives more than 12,000 clones, approximately 77% of which show up once; around 3% is in the top ten. The V gene's germline CDR1 is SEHNR and CDR2 FQNEAQ (reference sequence). V was pared by 6 bases and J by 8 bases, with 12 bases of the junction left unmatched. The CDR3 totals 15 residues. Sequencing used FFPE minimally invasive lung adenocarcinoma tissue. The sequence was collected from a person in their sixties or seventies with lung adenocarcinoma. The chain combines TRBV7-9 with TRBJ2-3; 9 nucleotides align to TRBD1. CDR3 region: CASRQTGGALGTQYF. CDR3 sequence (DNA): TGTGCCAGCAGACAAACAGGGGGCGCCTTAGGTACGCAGTATTTT.